The rows below give T cell receptor beta chains drawn from one sample of a study of T cells in Graves' hyperthyroidism and ophthalmopathy. TCRdb re-analysed the multiplex PCR reads in MiXCR, keeping a single row per CDR3 protein. The sample has roughly 520,000 distinct CDR3 sequences, around 24% seen once. Sequencing used blood. The receptors derive from a woman in her twenties or thirties with Graves' ophthalmopathy. Both conserved end residues are part of each CDR3. Size is stated for part of the rows, as once, few or many counts, or as a class when the clone is expanded.

. TRBJ1-6 TRBV2 CASPTEANSPLHF
. TRBJ1-5 TRBV30 CAWSVRIGNQPQHF
many TRBJ2-7 TRBV7-2 CASSWDYEQYF
many TRBJ1-1 TRBV20-1 CSARDGQGMNTEAFF
few TRBJ2-7 TRBV6-1 CASILGLSSYEQYF
few TRBJ2-7 TRBV5-4 CASGREPPPVYEQYF
many TRBJ1-1 TRBV7-2 CASSTRTGYTEAFF
many TRBJ2-5 TRBV27 CASRVMGIGTQYF
. TRBJ1-2 TRBV28 CASSLPTYTDRPFNYGYTF
many TRBJ2-4 TRBV27 CASSVLPGLNIQYF
few TRBJ2-5 TRBV7-2 CASSLGISGSKTQYF
many TRBJ2-5 TRBV30 CAWSYRGVETQYF
few TRBJ2-6 TRBV19 CASSLVTSVTGANVLTF
many TRBJ2-3 TRBV20-1 CSASRLAGETDTQYF
many TRBJ1-5 TRBV15 CATSAPGEMEHF
many TRBJ1-1 TRBV4-1 CASSLRPENEAFF
. TRBJ2-2 TRBV5-1 CASSLNRQGANTGELFF
many TRBJ2-5 TRBV29-1 CSVFGLAGARIQETQYF
many TRBJ2-7 TRBV6-5 CASSPGATATYEQYF
many TRBJ2-7 TRBV5-1 CASSLQGANYEQYF
many TRBJ1-1 TRBV6-2/TRBV6-3 CASSYEGGKTEAFF
few TRBJ2-4 TRBV28 CASSLGQGINIQYF
few TRBJ1-2 TRBV2 CASSEGQGLYGYTF
. TRBJ1-6 TRBV7-9 CASSNNNSPLHF